The 24 T cell receptor beta chains presented below share a single source sample, sequenced in a study of T cell responses to AZD1222 COVID-19 vaccine. TCRdb's table, derived via immunoSEQ multiplex PCR, lists solely in-frame clones and lacks some. The sample shows about 180,000 clones, about 87% of them seen only once. The source material was peripheral blood, sampled 28 days after the second dose of the MenACWY control vaccine. Receptors originate from an adult who received the MenACWY meningococcal vaccine as a control.

A note on this clone: Distinct nucleotide sequences in the sample also encode this CDR3. The V call is TRBV5-1, the J call TRBJ2-3, with unresolved D. The CDR3 totals 12 residues. The germline V and J ends were trimmed by 4 bases and 4 bases, with 7 bases remaining between them. CDR1 and CDR2 from the germline V gene are SGHRS and YFSETQ. The CDR3 reads CASSLGADTQYF. CDR3 bases: TGCGCCAGCAGCCTTGGGGCAGATACGCAGTATTTT.

The chain has TRBV9 and TRBJ1-3, with D uncertain. Trimming stripped 0 bases from V and 2 bases from J, with 6 bases between. The CDR3 sequence is 14 residues long. Per germline, CDR1 SGDLS and CDR2 YYNGEE. The CDR3 spells CASSVDGAGNTIYF. CDR3 DNA: TGTGCCAGCAGCGTAGACGGCGCTGGAAACACCATATATTTT.

The chain has TRBV9 and TRBJ2-5; D is tentatively TRBD1 or TRBD2 (5 bases each). Trimming took off 0 bases at V and 5 bases at J, with 14 bases between the two ends. Germline CDR1 SGDLS, CDR2 YYNGEE. The CDR3 is made up of 15 amino acids. The CDR3 nucleotides read TGTGCCAGCAGCGTAGGCCCAGGGTGGGGGGAGACCCAGTACTTC. Translation gives CASSVGPGWGETQYF.

The chain carries TRBV18 and TRBJ1-5; 7 bases agree with TRBD1. The CDR3 sequence is 14 residues long. Per the germline V gene, CDR1 is KGHSH and CDR2 is LQKENI. Trimming cost V 3 bases and J 4 bases; bases outside gene matches: 3. The chain's CDR3 is CASSPGQTNQPQHF. Here the CDR3 DNA reads TGTGCCAGCTCACCGGGACAGACAAATCAGCCCCAGCATTTT.

This chain connects TRBV5-6 to TRBJ1-2; 10 nucleotides agree with TRBD1. Germline values: CDR1 SGHDT, CDR2 YYEEEE. This CDR3 comprises 16 residues. V lost 4 bases to trimming and J lost 4 bases; unmatched junction nucleotides: 10. The CDR3 region has the DNA TGTGCCAGCAGCGGGGACAGGGGTCGACTTAGCTATGGCTACACCTTC. Translated, it gives CASSGDRGRLSYGYTF.

The rearrangement links TRBV6-5 to TRBJ1-2; D may be TRBD1 (6 bases). The CDR3 loop spans 13 amino acids. Between the trimmed V and J ends, which lost 7 bases and 5 bases, there was a span of 14 bases. Per the germline V gene, CDR1 is MNHEY and CDR2 is SVGAGI. CDR3 in amino acids: CASKAGEGYGYTF. CDR3 DNA sequence: TGTGCCAGCAAGGCAGGGGAAGGGTATGGCTACACCTTC.

This chain connects TRBV2 to TRBJ2-7; 9 nucleotides line up with TRBD1. This CDR3 spans 15 amino acids. V lost 3 bases and J lost 0; bases outside the gene matches: 3. Germline V lookup: CDR1 SNHLY, CDR2 FYNNEI. The CDR3 DNA is TGTGCCAGCAGTGACCGGGACAGGGACTCCTACGAGCAGTACTTC. Its translation: CASSDRDRDSYEQYF.

V is TRBV28 and J is TRBJ2-7, with unresolved D. The ends were cut back, 7 bases at V and 3 bases at J, with 16 bases in the middle. Germline V CDR1 and CDR2: MDHEN, SYDVKM. The CDR3 consists of 14 residues. CDR3 DNA: TGTGCCAGCACCAATCCAAAAAGATACTACGAGCAGTACTTC. Translating gives CASTNPKRYYEQYF.

This sequence joins TRBV6-4 and TRBJ1-5, with 9 bases that match TRBD1. Unmatched junction bases numbered 6, after V lost 2 bases and J lost 4 bases. CDR1 is MRHNA, CDR2 SNTAGT, per germline. This CDR3 contains 16 residues. The CDR3 nucleotides are TGTGCCAGCAGTGACCCCGACAGGGGGTATAATCAGCCCCAGCATTTT. Residues: CASSDPDRGYNQPQHF.

This sequence joins TRBV5-5 and TRBJ2-1, with unresolved D. Germline lookup yields CDR1 SGHKS and CDR2 YYEKEE (reference sequence). V was shortened by 0 bases and J by 7 bases, with 5 bases between the two germline ends. CDR3 length: 12 amino acids. For the CDR3, the DNA is TGTGCCAGCAGCTTGGAAGGGAATGAGCAGTTCTTC. It specifies CASSLEGNEQFF.

This rearrangement joins TRBV7-2 to TRBJ2-1, with 7 bases matching TRBD2. CDR1 SGHTA and CDR2 FQGNSA come from the germline V gene. This CDR3 region has 16 residues. J lost 2 bases, V lost 5 bases, and 9 bases had no gene match. The CDR3 region has the DNA TGTGCCAGCAGCATCCCCCTAGCGGTTACCTACAATGAGCAGTTCTTC. Residues: CASSIPLAVTYNEQFF.

The CDR3 bases are TGTGCCAGCAGCTTCGGTGCCCGACAGTTCTTC. It codes for CASSFGARQFF. The V call is TRBV11-2, the J call TRBJ2-1; D unclear. Trimming stripped 3 bases from V and 13 bases from J, with 10 bases between. In germline, CDR1 is SGHAT, CDR2 FQNNGV. CDR3 length: 11 residues.

J is TRBJ1-1 and V is TRBV7-2, with a possible D match to TRBD1 (6 bases). Germline loops: CDR1 SGHTA, CDR2 FQGNSA. The CDR3 length is 15 residues. Trimming removed 3 bases at V and 4 bases at J, with 15 bases between. The CDR3 DNA reads TGTGCCAGCAGCTTTCCCGGGACAACGGGCACTGAAGCTTTCTTT. This encodes CASSFPGTTGTEAFF.

The V gene is TRBV5-1, the J gene TRBJ1-2; the D gene is possibly TRBD1 (5 bases). The CDR3 runs to 14 residues. From germline, CDR1 is SGHRS and CDR2 YFSETQ. V was clipped by 0 bases and J by 8 bases, with 14 bases between them. CDR3 nucleotide sequence: TGCGCCAGCAGCTTGGAAGCAGGGACTGGCGGCTACACCTTC. Translation: CASSLEAGTGGYTF.

The V gene is TRBV7-8, the J gene TRBJ1-2; TRBD1 matches 7 bases. The V and J ends lost 5 bases and 4 bases, in that order; junction bases with no gene match: 10. This CDR3 spans 15 amino acids. Looked up from germline, CDR1 is SGHVS and CDR2 is FQNEAQ. For the CDR3, the DNA is TGTGCCAGCAGCCGAGGGGACAGCGCCGGCTATGGCTACACCTTC. Its protein is CASSRGDSAGYGYTF.

The chain combines TRBV27 with TRBJ2-1; the D gene is possibly TRBD2 (5 bases). The germline V gene has CDR1 MNHEY and CDR2 SMNVEV (reference sequence). V lost 3 bases and J 0 bases, leaving 9 bases between the germline ends. The CDR3 has 15 residues. CDR3 residues: CASSLYTSSYNEQFF. Here the CDR3 DNA reads TGTGCCAGCAGTTTGTACACTAGCTCCTACAATGAGCAGTTCTTC.

This chain uses TRBV11-1 with TRBJ2-7; D is ambiguous. The germline gives CDR1 SGHAT, CDR2 FQDESV (reference sequence). The length of the CDR3 is 14 residues. Trimming took 5 bases from V and 5 from J, leaving 16 bases between them. The chain's CDR3 is CASSPRVQNNEQYF. The CDR3 DNA reads as TGTGCCAGCAGCCCCCGAGTGCAGAATAACGAGCAGTACTTC.

There are a few counts of this clone. The J gene is TRBJ2-5, the V gene TRBV3-1 (or the pseudogene TRBV3-2); D unresolved. V was clipped by 7 bases and J by 5 bases, with 20 bases between them. From germline, CDR1 is LGHDT and CDR2 YNNKEL (reference sequence). The CDR3 loop spans 15 amino acids. The CDR3: CASTPFERGSETQYF. The DNA of the CDR3 is TGTGCCAGCACCCCCTTCGAACGTGGCAGCGAGACCCAGTACTTC.

V gene TRBV28 combines with J gene TRBJ2-7; possibly TRBD2 for D (6 bases). Looked up from germline, CDR1 is MDHEN and CDR2 is SYDVKM. The CDR3 extends over 15 amino acids. The V gene lost 3 bases and the J gene lost 6 bases, with 18 bases spanning the gap. The CDR3 nucleotides are TGTGCCAGCAGTTTGCCGGGACTGCCCTCGGGCGAGCAGTACTTC. This codes for CASSLPGLPSGEQYF.

The chain joins TRBV11-2 to TRBJ2-1; no clear D gene. This CDR3 comprises 15 residues. Germline V gene sequence: CDR1 SGHAT, CDR2 FQNNGV. The V end was cut by 7 bases, the J end by 0 bases, with 13 bases between. The DNA of the CDR3 is TGTGCCAGCAACCCGCTCGGCGCCTCCTACAATGAGCAGTTCTTC. Translating it yields CASNPLGASYNEQFF.

This chain connects TRBV7-2 to TRBJ2-2; 9 positions agree with TRBD2. The CDR3 runs to 13 residues. With 6 bases clipped from V and 6 bases from J, the junction kept 2 bases outside the gene matches. Germline assignment: CDR1 SGHTA and CDR2 FQGNSA. The CDR3 sequence is CASRLAGPGELFF. The DNA for the CDR3 is TGTGCCAGCAGGCTAGCGGGGCCCGGGGAGCTGTTTTTT.

The chain has TRBV7-9 and TRBJ2-5, with 8 bases matching TRBD1. V lost 6 bases to trimming and J lost 4 bases; unmatched junction nucleotides: 10. This CDR3 comprises 15 residues. Germline CDR1 and CDR2: SEHNR and FQNEAQ (reference sequence). This CDR3 is CASSSRGTGGETQYF. The CDR3 DNA sequence: TGTGCCAGCAGTTCCCGCGGGACAGGCGGAGAGACCCAGTACTTC.

The rearrangement links TRBV11-2 to TRBJ2-2; 11 nucleotides match TRBD1. Germline trimming cut 2 bases from V and 4 bases from J; bases unmatched to any gene: 3. This CDR3 contains 16 residues. Germline CDR1 and CDR2: SGHAT and FQNNGV. The CDR3, as DNA: TGTGCCAGCAGCTTAAAAGGACAGGGGGCCACCGGGGAGCTGTTTTTT. Residues: CASSLKGQGATGELFF.

In this sample, this clone turned up a few times. V usage is TRBV28 and J usage is TRBJ2-1, with no clear D. This CDR3 is 16 amino acids long. Between the trimmed V and J ends, which lost 2 bases and 2 bases, there was a span of 13 bases. The germline CDR1 and CDR2 sequences are MDHEN and SYDVKM. The CDR3 DNA reads TGTGCCAGCAGTTTAGCGGCTGCCCCAGCCTACAATGAGCAGTTCTTC. This encodes CASSLAAAPAYNEQFF.